These 18 T cell receptor beta chains originate from one sample sequenced in a study of blood T cell repertoires in COVID-19. Some clones are missing from TCRdb's copy, which holds only in-frame ones; the method was immunoSEQ multiplex PCR. The sample lists about 39,000 clones; 80% to 90% were seen once. The sample was peripheral blood. Every receptor here comes from a man aged 35-49 years with active COVID-19.

The chain combines TRBV28 with TRBJ1-1; D unclear. Trimming removed 10 bases at V and 5 bases at J, with 17 bases between. Germline V CDR1 and CDR2: MDHEN, SYDVKM. The CDR3 length is 13 residues. CDR3 DNA sequence: TGTGCCACCGTTTACCCCTCTGAGACTGAAGCTTTCTTT. Protein product: CATVYPSETEAFF.

The genes are TRBV27 and TRBJ1-2, with 8 bases matching TRBD1. This CDR3 region has 14 residues. Germline loops: CDR1 MNHEY, CDR2 SMNVEV (reference sequence). After removal of 7 bases from V and 0 bases from J, the junction contained 4 bases not matched to a gene. The DNA for the CDR3 is TGTGCCAGCAAGAAACAGGGGGCTAACTATGGCTACACCTTC. It yields the protein CASKKQGANYGYTF.

The chain has TRBV10-3 and TRBJ2-2, with D uncertain. This CDR3 comprises 15 residues. V was clipped by 4 bases and J by 1 base, with 10 bases between them. Germline CDR1 is ENHRY and CDR2 is SYGVKD. CDR3 amino acids: CAISAYYRNTGELFF. The DNA of the CDR3 is TGTGCCATCAGTGCTTACTATCGGAACACCGGGGAGCTGTTTTTT.

The chain carries TRBV19 and TRBJ1-1, with D possibly TRBD1 on 5 matching bases. The germline V gene encodes CDR1 LNHDA and CDR2 SQIVND (reference sequence). V lost 3 bases, J lost 4 bases, and 12 bases lay in between. The CDR3 extends over 14 amino acids. This CDR3 is CASSITGSSTEAFF. CDR3 sequence (DNA): TGTGCCAGTAGTATTACAGGCAGCTCCACTGAAGCTTTCTTT.

The chain has TRBV19 and TRBJ1-1; D is undetermined. This CDR3 has 12 residues. V was clipped by 7 bases and J by 4 bases, with 10 bases between them. Germline CDR1 is LNHDA and CDR2 is SQIVND (reference sequence). CDR3 sequence reads: CASIGRSTEAFF. The CDR3 DNA is TGTGCCAGTATTGGGAGGAGCACTGAAGCTTTCTTT.

V and J are TRBV28 and TRBJ2-1; D is unresolved. Germline CDR1 MDHEN, CDR2 SYDVKM. The CDR3 sequence is 11 residues long. Trimming stripped 1 base from V and 9 bases from J, with 4 bases between. As DNA, the CDR3 is TGTGCCAGCAGTTTATTGCGTGAGCAGTTCTTC. It yields the protein CASSLLREQFF. The full variable domain, with the rest looked up from reference TRBV28 and TRBJ2-1, is DVKVTQSSRYLVKRTGEKVFLECVQDMDHENMFWYRQDPGLGLRLIYFSYDVKMKEKGDIPEGYSVSREKKERFSLILESASTNQTSMYLCASSLLREQFFGPGTRLTVL.

This clone was counted a few times. V and J are TRBV27 and TRBJ2-7, with 9 bases lining up with TRBD1. The CDR3 covers 13 residues. The germline V gene has CDR1 MNHEY and CDR2 SMNVEV (reference sequence). After removal of 3 bases from V and 6 bases from J, the junction contained 3 bases not matched to a gene. The CDR3 loop is CASSLGQGLEQYF. In DNA, the CDR3 is TGTGCCAGCAGTTTGGGACAGGGACTCGAGCAGTACTTC.

The chain employs TRBV15 and TRBJ2-3; maybe TRBD1 (6 bases). Germline V gives CDR1 LNHNV, CDR2 YYDKDF (reference sequence). The germline V and J ends were trimmed by 0 bases and 4 bases, with 17 bases remaining between them. This CDR3 comprises 17 residues. The CDR3 spells CATSRDSVRGFADTQYF. For the CDR3, the DNA is TGTGCCACCAGCAGAGATAGCGTCAGGGGATTTGCAGATACGCAGTATTTT.

The chain joins TRBV30 to TRBJ1-2; D is unclear. CDR1 GTSNPN and CDR2 SVGIG come from the germline V gene (reference sequence). Trimming left V 4 bases short and J 3 bases short, with 6 bases between. There are 11 residues in the CDR3. CDR3 residues: CAWKEHYGYTF. The CDR3, as DNA: TGTGCCTGGAAAGAGCACTATGGCTACACCTTC.

The V call is TRBV6-6, the J call TRBJ1-2; D unresolved. The germline V gene encodes CDR1 MNHNY and CDR2 SVGAGI (reference sequence). V lost 0 bases to trimming and J lost 6 bases, with 8 bases between them. This CDR3 comprises 13 residues. This chain's CDR3 is CASSYSSGNGYTF. CDR3 sequence (DNA): TGTGCCAGCAGTTACTCGTCGGGAAATGGCTACACCTTC.

The CDR3 is CASSNRGNQPQHF. In nucleotides, the CDR3 is TGTGCCAGCAGTAACAGGGGAAATCAGCCCCAGCATTTT. V usage is TRBV6-6 and J usage is TRBJ1-5, with 7 positions matching TRBD1. This CDR3 spans 13 amino acids. J lost 4 bases, V lost 5 bases, and 2 bases had no gene match. Per germline, CDR1 MNHNY and CDR2 SVGAGI (reference sequence).

The chain couples TRBV27 to TRBJ2-1; 7 bases agree with TRBD2. Per the germline V gene, CDR1 is MNHEY and CDR2 is SMNVEV (reference sequence). V gave up 2 bases and J gave up 6 bases; unmatched junction bases: 7. The CDR3 spans 15 residues. The chain's CDR3 is CASSLDGGGINEQFF. CDR3 nucleotides: TGTGCCAGCAGTTTAGATGGGGGGGGGATCAATGAGCAGTTCTTC.

J is TRBJ1-1 and V is TRBV29-1, with D hard to call. The V and J ends lost 7 bases and 3 bases respectively, with 12 bases between them. Germline CDR1 and CDR2: SQVTM and ANQGSEA. The CDR3 is made up of 12 amino acids. The CDR3 sequence: CSALGEDTEAFF. In nucleotides, the CDR3 is TGCAGCGCCCTTGGGGAGGACACTGAAGCTTTCTTT.

V is TRBV5-4 and J is TRBJ1-2; D gene unclear. V shed 1 base and J shed 8 bases, with 12 bases lying between them. CDR1 is SGHNT, CDR2 YYREEE, per germline (reference sequence). This CDR3 is built from 13 residues. The chain's CDR3 is CASSLFTGIGYTF. Written as DNA, the CDR3 is TGTGCCAGCAGCTTGTTCACGGGGATAGGCTACACCTTC.

The J gene is TRBJ1-4, the V gene TRBV2; 7 positions agree with TRBD1. Germline V gene data show CDR1 as SNHLY and CDR2 as FYNNEI. V lost 4 bases, J lost 2 bases, and 7 bases stayed unmatched. This CDR3 is 16 amino acids long. The DNA for the CDR3 is TGTGCCAGCAGTGTAAAGGGGGCCTGGACTAATGAAAAACTGTTTTTT. Translation: CASSVKGAWTNEKLFF.

The rearrangement uses TRBV30 and TRBJ2-7; D may be TRBD1 (6 bases). The germline CDR1 and CDR2 sequences are GTSNPN and SVGIG (reference sequence). The CDR3 is 15 residues long. The V end lost 3 bases, the J end lost 2 bases, and 17 bases lay between the germline ends. Here the CDR3 reads CAWSTTGFNPYEQYF. The CDR3 nucleotides are TGTGCCTGGAGCACTACAGGGTTTAACCCCTACGAGCAGTACTTC.

The chain couples TRBV28 to TRBJ1-5; 7 bases align to TRBD1. Germline loops: CDR1 MDHEN, CDR2 SYDVKM. CDR3 length equals 16 residues. V shed 5 bases, J shed 5 bases, and the junction held 12 bases outside the gene matches. In nucleotides, the CDR3 is TGTGCCAGCAGTACCGAGGGGGCGAAAGGGGATCAGCCCCAGCATTTT. Translation gives CASSTEGAKGDQPQHF.

The chain recombines TRBV3-1 (or the pseudogene TRBV3-2) with TRBJ2-2, with D possibly being TRBD2 (6 bases). Germline loops: CDR1 LGHDT, CDR2 YNNKEL (reference sequence). V was clipped by 2 bases and J by 0 bases, with 16 bases between them. The CDR3 loop spans 18 amino acids. In DNA, the CDR3 is TGTGCCAGCAGCCAAAGGTTAGTGGGAGGCCCGAACACCGGGGAGCTGTTTTTT. This codes for CASSQRLVGGPNTGELFF.